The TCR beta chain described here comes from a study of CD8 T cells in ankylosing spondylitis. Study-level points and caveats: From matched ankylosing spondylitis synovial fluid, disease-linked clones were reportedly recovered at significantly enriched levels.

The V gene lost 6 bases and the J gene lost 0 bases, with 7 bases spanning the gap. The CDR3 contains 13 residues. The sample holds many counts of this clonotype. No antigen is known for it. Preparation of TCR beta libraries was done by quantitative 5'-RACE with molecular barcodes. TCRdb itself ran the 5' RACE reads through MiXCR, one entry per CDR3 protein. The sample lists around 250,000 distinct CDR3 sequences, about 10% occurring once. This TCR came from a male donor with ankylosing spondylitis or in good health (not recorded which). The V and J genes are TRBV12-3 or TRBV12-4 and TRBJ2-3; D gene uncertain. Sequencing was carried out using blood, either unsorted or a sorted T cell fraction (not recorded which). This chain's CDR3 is CASSRLSTDTQYF. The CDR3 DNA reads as TGTGCCAGCAGCCGTCTAAGCACAGATACGCAGTATTTT.